This T cell receptor beta chain derives from a study of blood T cell repertoires in COVID-19. Profiling relied on immunoSEQ multiplex PCR, and the TCRdb table lists in-frame clones only, not all of them. The table shows under 200,000 clones, with around 80% occurring only once. Germline V gene sequence: CDR1 KGHSH, CDR2 LQKENI. The trim removed 6 bases at V and 5 bases at J, leaving 7 bases unmatched. CDR3 length equals 13 residues. The V gene is TRBV18, the J gene TRBJ2-7; 7 nucleotides line up with TRBD1. This sequence originates from an older man with active or convalescent COVID-19. Sequencing input: peripheral blood. The CDR3 spells CASSEQGKNEQYF. The CDR3, as DNA: TGTGCCAGCTCCGAACAGGGGAAAAACGAGCAGTACTTC. Filled out from reference TRBV18 and TRBJ2-7, the complete variable domain reads NAGVMQNPRHLVRRRGQEARLRCSPMKGHSHVYWYRQLPEEGLKFMVYLQKENIIDESGMPKERFSAEFPKEGPSILRIQQVVRGDSAAYFCASSEQGKNEQYFGPGTRLTVT.